This T cell receptor (beta chain) was captured in a study of shared clonotypes between healthy human individuals. Study findings and constraints: Lower generation probabilities were found for non-shared clonotypes than for those shared by all four donors. Blood was the sole source, and tissue repertoires probably differ.

Naivety among CD8 cells was defined by CD45RO negativity and positive CCR7 selection, thereby excluding terminally differentiated effector memory CD45RA+ cells. Clones were sequenced by immunoSEQ multiplex PCR, and TCRdb holds only the in-frame ones, with some missing. Of under 700,000 clones listed, roughly 95% were seen once; the top ten hold over 0.1%. The CDR3 covers 16 residues. With 5 bases removed from V and 3 bases from J, the gap between germline ends came to 19 bases. Germline CDR1 LNHDA, CDR2 SQIVND (reference sequence). Of note for this clone: No antigen is known for it.

Specimen: naive CD8+ T cells sorted from blood. The chain is built from TRBV19 and TRBJ1-1, with D possibly matching TRBD1 (6 bases). This sequence was found in a woman younger than 45 in good health. CDR3 in DNA: TGTGCCAGTAGTGGCTACAGGGTCGACGCGGACACTGAAGCTTTCTTT. Protein: CASSGYRVDADTEAFF.